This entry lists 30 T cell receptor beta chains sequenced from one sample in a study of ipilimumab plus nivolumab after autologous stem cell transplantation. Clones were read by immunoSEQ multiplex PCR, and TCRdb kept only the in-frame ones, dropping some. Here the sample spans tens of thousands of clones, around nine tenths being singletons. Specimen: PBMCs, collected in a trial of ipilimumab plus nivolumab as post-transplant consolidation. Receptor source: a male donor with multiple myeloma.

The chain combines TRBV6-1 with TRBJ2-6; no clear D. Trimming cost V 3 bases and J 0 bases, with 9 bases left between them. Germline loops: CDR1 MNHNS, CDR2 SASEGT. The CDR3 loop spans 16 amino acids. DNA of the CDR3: TGTGCCAGCAGTGATCGGGTGACCTCTGGGGCCAACGTCCTGACTTTC. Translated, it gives CASSDRVTSGANVLTF.

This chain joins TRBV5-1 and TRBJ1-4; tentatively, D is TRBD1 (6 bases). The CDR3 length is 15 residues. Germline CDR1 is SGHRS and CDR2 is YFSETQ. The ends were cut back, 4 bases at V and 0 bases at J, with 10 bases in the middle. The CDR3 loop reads CASSVTGATNEKLFF. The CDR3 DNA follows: TGCGCCAGCAGCGTGACAGGAGCAACTAATGAAAAACTGTTTTTT. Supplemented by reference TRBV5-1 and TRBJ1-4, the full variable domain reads KAGVTQTPRYLIKTRGQQVTLSCSPISGHRSVSWYQQTPGQGLQFLFEYFSETQRNKGNFPGRFSGRQFSNSRSEMNVSTLELGDSALYLCASSVTGATNEKLFFGSGTQLSVL.

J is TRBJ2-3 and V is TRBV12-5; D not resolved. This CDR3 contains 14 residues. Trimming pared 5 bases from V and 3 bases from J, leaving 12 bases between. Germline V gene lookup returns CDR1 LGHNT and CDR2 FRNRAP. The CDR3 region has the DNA TGTGCTAGTGGTCCTCCCCCAGCGACAGATACGCAGTATTTT. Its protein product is CASGPPPATDTQYF.

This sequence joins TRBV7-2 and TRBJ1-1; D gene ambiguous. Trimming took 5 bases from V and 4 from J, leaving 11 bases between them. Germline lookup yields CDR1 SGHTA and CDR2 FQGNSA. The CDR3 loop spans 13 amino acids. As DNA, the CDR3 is TGTGCCAGCAGCCGCCGGGAGGGCACTGAAGCTTTCTTT. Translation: CASSRREGTEAFF.

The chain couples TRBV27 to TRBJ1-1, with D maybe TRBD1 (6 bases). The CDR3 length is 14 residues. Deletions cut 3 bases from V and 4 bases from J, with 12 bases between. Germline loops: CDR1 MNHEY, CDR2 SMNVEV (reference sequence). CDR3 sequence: CASSLGAGPTEAFF. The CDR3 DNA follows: TGTGCCAGCAGTTTGGGGGCAGGGCCCACTGAAGCTTTCTTT.

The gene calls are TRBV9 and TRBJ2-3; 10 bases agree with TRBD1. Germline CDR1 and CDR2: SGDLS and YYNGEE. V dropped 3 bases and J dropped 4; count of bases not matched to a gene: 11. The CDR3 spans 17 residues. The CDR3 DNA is TGTGCCAGCAGCGCACTGGGGGACAGGGGTGACGCAGATACGCAGTATTTT. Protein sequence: CASSALGDRGDADTQYF.

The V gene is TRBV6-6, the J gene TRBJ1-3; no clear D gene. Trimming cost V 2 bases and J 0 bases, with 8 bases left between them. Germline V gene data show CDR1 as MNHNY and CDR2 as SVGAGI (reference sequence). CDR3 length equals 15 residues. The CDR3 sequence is CASSYGAGSGNTIYF. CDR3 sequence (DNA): TGTGCCAGCAGTTACGGCGCAGGCTCTGGAAACACCATATATTTT.

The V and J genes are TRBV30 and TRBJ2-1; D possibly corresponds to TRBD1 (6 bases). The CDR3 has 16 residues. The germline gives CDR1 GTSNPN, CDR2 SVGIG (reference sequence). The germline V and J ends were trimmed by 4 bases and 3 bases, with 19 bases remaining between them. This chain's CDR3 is CAWNIGAGVVYNEQFF. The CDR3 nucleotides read TGTGCCTGGAACATCGGGGCAGGGGTCGTCTACAATGAGCAGTTCTTC.

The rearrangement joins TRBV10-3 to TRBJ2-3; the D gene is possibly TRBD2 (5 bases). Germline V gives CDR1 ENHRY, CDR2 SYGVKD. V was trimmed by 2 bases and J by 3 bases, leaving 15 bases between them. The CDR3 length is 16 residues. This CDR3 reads CAISERAGGPTDTQYF. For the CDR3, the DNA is TGTGCCATCAGTGAGAGGGCTGGCGGGCCGACAGATACGCAGTATTTT.

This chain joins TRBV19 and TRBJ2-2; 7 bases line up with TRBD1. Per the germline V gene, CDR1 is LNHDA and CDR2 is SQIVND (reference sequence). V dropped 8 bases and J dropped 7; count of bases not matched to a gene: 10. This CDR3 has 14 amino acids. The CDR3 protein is CASLSRGLGGELFF. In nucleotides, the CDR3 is TGTGCCAGTCTGAGCAGGGGGTTGGGCGGGGAGCTGTTTTTT.

CDR3 coding DNA: TGTGCCAGCAGTTTAGGGAGTAGCTCCTACAATGAGCAGTTCTTC. Protein product: CASSLGSSSYNEQFF. V is TRBV28 and J is TRBJ2-1, with D possibly being TRBD2 (5 bases). This CDR3 region has 15 residues. The V end lost 2 bases, the J end lost 0 bases, and 8 bases lay between the germline ends. The germline CDR1 and CDR2 sequences are MDHEN and SYDVKM.

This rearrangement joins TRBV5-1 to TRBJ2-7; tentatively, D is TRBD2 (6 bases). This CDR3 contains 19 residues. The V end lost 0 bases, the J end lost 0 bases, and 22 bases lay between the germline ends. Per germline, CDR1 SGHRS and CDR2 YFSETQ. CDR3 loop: CASSLGSLGAGLSSYEQYF. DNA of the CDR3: TGCGCCAGCAGCTTGGGATCCCTAGGGGCGGGGCTAAGCTCCTACGAGCAGTACTTC.

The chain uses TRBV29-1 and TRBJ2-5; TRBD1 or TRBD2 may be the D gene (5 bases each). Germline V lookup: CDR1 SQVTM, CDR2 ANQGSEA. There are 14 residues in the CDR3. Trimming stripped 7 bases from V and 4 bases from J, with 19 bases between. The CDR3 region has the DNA TGCAGCGCCTACGGGGACCCGTGGCGAGAGACCCAGTACTTC. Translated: CSAYGDPWRETQYF.

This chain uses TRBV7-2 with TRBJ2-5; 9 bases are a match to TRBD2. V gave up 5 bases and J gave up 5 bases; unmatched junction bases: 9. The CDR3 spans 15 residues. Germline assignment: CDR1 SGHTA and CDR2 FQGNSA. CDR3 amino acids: CASSARGGGWETQYF. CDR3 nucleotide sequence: TGTGCCAGCAGCGCCCGCGGGGGGGGATGGGAGACCCAGTACTTC. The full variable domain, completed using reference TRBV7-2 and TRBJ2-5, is GAGVSQSPSNKVTEKGKDVELRCDPISGHTALYWYRQSLGQGLEFLIYFQGNSAPDKSGLPSDRFSAERTGGSVSTLTIQRTQQEDSAVYLCASSARGGGWETQYFGPGTRLLVL.

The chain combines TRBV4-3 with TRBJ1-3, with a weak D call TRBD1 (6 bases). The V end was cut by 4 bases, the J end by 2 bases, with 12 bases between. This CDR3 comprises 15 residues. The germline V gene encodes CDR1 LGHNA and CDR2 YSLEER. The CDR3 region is CASSRGQTAGNTIYF. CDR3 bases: TGCGCCAGCAGCCGCGGACAGACCGCTGGAAACACCATATATTTT.

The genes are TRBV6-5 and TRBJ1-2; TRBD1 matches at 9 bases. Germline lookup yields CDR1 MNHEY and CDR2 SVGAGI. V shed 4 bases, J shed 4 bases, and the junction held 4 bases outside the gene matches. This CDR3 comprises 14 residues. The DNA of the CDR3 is TGTGCCAGCAGTTTACAGGGGGCGAGCTATGGCTACACCTTC. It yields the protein CASSLQGASYGYTF.

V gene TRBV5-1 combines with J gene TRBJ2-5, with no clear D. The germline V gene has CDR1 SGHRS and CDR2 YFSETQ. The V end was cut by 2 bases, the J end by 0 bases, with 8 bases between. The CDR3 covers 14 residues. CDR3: CASSFSPDQETQYF. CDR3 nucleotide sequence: TGCGCCAGCAGCTTCTCCCCTGACCAAGAGACCCAGTACTTC.

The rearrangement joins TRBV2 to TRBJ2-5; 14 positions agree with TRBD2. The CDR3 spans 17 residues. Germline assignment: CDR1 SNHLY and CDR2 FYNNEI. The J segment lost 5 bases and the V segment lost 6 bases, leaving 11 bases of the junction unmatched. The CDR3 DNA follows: TGTGCCAGCAGCCACGGGACTAGCGGGAGAATTGGGGAGACCCAGTACTTC. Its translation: CASSHGTSGRIGETQYF.

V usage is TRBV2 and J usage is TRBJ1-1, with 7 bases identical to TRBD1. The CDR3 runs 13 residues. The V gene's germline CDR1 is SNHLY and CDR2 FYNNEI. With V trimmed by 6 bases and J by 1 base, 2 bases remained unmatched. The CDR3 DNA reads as TGTGCCAGCAGAAGGACAGGGAACACTGAAGCTTTCTTT. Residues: CASRRTGNTEAFF.

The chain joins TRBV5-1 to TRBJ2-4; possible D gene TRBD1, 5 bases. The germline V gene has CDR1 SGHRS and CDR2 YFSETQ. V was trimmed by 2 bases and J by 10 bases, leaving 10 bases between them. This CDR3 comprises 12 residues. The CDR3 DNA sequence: TGCGCCAGCAGCTTCCAGGGTCGGATTCAGTACTTC. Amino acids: CASSFQGRIQYF. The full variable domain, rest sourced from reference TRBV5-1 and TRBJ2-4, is KAGVTQTPRYLIKTRGQQVTLSCSPISGHRSVSWYQQTPGQGLQFLFEYFSETQRNKGNFPGRFSGRQFSNSRSEMNVSTLELGDSALYLCASSFQGRIQYFGAGTRLSVL.

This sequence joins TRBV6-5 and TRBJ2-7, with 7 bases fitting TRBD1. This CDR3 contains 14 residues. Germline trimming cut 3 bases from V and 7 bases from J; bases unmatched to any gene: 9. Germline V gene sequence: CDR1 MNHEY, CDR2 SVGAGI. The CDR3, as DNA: TGTGCCAGCAGTTATTCACAGGGGTCTAGGGAGCAGTACTTC. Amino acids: CASSYSQGSREQYF.

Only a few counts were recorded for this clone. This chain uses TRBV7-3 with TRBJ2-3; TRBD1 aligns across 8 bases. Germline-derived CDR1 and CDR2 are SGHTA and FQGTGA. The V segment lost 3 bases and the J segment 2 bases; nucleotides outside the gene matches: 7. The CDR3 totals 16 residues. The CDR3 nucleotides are TGTGCCAGCAGCTTCCAGACAGGGGTAGACACAGATACGCAGTATTTT. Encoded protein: CASSFQTGVDTDTQYF.

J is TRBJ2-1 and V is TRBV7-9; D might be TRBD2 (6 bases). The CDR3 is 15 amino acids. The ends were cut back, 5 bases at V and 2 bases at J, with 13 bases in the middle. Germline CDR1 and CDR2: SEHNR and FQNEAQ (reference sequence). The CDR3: CASSPSAGPYNEQFF. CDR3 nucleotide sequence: TGTGCCAGCAGCCCCTCCGCGGGGCCCTACAATGAGCAGTTCTTC.

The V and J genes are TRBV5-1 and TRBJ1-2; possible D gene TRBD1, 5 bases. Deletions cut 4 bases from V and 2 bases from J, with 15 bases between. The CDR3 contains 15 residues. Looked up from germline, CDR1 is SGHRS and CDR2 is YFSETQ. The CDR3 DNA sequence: TGCGCCAGCAGCCCCCTACCGGGGACGAACTATGGCTACACCTTC. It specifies CASSPLPGTNYGYTF.

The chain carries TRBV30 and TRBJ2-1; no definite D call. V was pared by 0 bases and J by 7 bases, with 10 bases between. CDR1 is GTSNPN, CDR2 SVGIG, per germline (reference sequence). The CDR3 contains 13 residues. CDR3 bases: TGTGCCTGGAGTGTATTAGGGAAGAATGAGCAGTTCTTC. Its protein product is CAWSVLGKNEQFF.

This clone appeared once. CDR3 region: CASSFAWAYNEQFF. In DNA, the CDR3 is TGCGCCAGCAGCTTTGCGTGGGCCTACAATGAGCAGTTCTTC. V gene TRBV5-1 combines with J gene TRBJ2-1; D call uncertain. The CDR3 covers 14 residues. Germline-derived CDR1 and CDR2 are SGHRS and YFSETQ. The ends were cut back, 2 bases at V and 2 bases at J, with 8 bases in the middle.

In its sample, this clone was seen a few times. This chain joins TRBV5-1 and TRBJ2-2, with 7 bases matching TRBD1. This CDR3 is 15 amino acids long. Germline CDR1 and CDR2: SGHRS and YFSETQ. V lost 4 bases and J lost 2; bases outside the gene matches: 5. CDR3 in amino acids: CASSPGTANTGELFF. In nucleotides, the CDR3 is TGCGCCAGCAGCCCAGGGACAGCCAACACCGGGGAGCTGTTTTTT.

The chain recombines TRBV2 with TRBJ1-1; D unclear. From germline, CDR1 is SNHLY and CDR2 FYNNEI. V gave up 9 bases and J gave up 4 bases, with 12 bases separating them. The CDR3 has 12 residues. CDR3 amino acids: CASTPEGTEAFF. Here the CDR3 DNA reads TGTGCCAGTACCCCTGAGGGCACTGAAGCTTTCTTT.

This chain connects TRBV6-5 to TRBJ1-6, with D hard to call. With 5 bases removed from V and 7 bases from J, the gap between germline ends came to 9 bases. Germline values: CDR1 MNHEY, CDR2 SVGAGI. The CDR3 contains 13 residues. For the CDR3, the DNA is TGTGCCAGCAGTCCTTCGGCGAATTCACCCCTCCACTTT. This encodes CASSPSANSPLHF.

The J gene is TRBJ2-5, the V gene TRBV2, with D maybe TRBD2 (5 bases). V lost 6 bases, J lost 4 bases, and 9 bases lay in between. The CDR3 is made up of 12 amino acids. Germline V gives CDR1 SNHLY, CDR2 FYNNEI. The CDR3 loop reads CASRAEGETQYF. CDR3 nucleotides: TGTGCCAGCAGGGCCGAGGGAGAGACCCAGTACTTC.